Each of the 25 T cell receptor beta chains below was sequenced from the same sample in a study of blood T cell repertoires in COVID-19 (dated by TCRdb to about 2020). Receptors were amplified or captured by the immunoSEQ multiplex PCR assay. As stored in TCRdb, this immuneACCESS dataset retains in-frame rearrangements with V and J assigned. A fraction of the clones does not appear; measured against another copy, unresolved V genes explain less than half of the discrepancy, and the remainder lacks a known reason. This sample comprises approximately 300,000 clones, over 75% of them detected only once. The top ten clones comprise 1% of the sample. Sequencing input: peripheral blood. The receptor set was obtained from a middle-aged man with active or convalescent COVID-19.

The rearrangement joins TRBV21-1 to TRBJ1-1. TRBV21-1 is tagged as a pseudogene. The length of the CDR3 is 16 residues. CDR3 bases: TGTGCCAGCAGCAAATCTCCTAGACGGTTGAACACTGAAGCTTTCTTT. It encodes CASSKSPRRLNTEAFF.

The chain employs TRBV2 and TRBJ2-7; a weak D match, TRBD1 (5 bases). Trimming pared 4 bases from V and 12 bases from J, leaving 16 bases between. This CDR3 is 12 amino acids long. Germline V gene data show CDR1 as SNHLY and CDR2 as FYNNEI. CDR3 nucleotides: TGTGCCAGCAGTGCCGACAGCCCCACTATGTACTTC. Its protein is CASSADSPTMYF. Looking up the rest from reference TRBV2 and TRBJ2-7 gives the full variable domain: EPEVTQTPSHQVTQMGQEVILRCVPISNHLYFYWYRQILGQKVEFLVSFYNNEISEKSEIFDDQFSVERPDGSNFTLKIRSTKLEDSAMYFCASSADSPTMYFGPGTRLTVT.

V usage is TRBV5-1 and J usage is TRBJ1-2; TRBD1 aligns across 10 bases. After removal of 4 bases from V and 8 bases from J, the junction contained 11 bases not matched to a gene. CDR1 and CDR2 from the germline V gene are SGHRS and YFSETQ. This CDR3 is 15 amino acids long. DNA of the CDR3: TGCGCCAGCAGCAGACAGGGGGCGCACCCGATAGGCTACACCTTC. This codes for CASSRQGAHPIGYTF.

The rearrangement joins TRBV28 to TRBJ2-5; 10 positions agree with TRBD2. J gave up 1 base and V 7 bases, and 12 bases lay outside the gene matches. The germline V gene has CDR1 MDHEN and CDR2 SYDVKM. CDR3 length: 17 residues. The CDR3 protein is CASTLSLAGRFQETQYF. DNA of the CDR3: TGTGCCAGCACCCTTTCACTAGCGGGAAGATTCCAAGAGACCCAGTACTTC. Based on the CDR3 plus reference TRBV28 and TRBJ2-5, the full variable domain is DVKVTQSSRYLVKRTGEKVFLECVQDMDHENMFWYRQDPGLGLRLIYFSYDVKMKEKGDIPEGYSVSREKKERFSLILESASTNQTSMYLCASTLSLAGRFQETQYFGPGTRLLVL.

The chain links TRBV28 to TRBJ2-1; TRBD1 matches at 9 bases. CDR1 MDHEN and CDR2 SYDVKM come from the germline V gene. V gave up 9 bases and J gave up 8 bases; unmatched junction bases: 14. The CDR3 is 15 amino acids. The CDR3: CASRLGGQGTHEQFF. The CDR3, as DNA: TGTGCCAGTCGACTCGGGGGACAGGGAACCCATGAGCAGTTCTTC.

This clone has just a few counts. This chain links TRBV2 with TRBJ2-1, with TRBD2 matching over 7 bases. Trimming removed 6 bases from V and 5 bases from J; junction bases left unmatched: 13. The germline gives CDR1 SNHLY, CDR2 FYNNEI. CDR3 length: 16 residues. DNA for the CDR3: TGTGCCAGCAGCGACGGCCAGCGGGATGCTGACAATGAGCAGTTCTTC. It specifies CASSDGQRDADNEQFF.

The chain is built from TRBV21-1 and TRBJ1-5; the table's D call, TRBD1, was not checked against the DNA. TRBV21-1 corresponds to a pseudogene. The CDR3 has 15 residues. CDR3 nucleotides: TGTGCCAGCAGCCCCGGCAGGCAGGGGGACCAGCCCCAGCATTTT. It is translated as CASSPGRQGDQPQHF.

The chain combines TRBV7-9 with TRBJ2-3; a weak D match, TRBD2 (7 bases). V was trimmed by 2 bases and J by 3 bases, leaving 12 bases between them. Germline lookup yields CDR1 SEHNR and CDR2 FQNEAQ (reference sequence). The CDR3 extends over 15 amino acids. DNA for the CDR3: TGTGCCAGCAGCTTAATGGGGGGGCGTACAGATACGCAGTATTTT. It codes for CASSLMGGRTDTQYF.

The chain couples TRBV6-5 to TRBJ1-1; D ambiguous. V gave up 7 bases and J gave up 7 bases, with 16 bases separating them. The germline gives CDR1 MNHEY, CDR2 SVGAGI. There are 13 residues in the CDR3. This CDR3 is CASKLRRNLEAFF. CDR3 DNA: TGTGCCAGCAAGTTACGGCGGAACCTTGAAGCTTTCTTT.

The CDR3 region is CASSLFGGSANEKLFF. The CDR3 region has the DNA TGTGCCAGCAGTTTATTTGGGGGGTCCGCTAATGAAAAACTGTTTTTT. This rearrangement joins TRBV28 to TRBJ1-4, with D possibly being TRBD1 (5 bases). This CDR3 is built from 16 residues. Trimming took off 1 base at V and 3 bases at J, with 12 bases between the two ends. CDR1 is MDHEN and CDR2 is SYDVKM in the germline V gene.

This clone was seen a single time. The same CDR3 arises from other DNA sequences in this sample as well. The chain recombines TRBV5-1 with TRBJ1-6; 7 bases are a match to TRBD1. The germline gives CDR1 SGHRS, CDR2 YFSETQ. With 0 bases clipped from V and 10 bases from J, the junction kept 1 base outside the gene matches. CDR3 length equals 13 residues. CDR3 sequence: CASSLDRGSPLHF. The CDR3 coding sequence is TGCGCCAGCAGCTTGGACAGGGGCTCACCCCTCCACTTT.

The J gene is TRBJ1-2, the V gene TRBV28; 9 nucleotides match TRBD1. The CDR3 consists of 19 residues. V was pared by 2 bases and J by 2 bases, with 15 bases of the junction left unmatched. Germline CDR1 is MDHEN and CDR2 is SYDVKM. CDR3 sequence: CASSLGTGPLVPANYGYTF. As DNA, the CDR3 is TGTGCCAGCAGTTTAGGGACAGGGCCGCTTGTTCCCGCCAACTATGGCTACACCTTC.

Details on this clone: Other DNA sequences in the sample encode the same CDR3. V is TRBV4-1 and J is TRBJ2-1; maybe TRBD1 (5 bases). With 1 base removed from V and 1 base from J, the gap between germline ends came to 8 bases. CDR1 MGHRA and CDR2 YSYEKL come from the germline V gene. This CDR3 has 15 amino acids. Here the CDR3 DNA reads TGCGCCAGCAGCCAAGGGGGCGGTTCCTACAATGAGCAGTTCTTC. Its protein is CASSQGGGSYNEQFF.

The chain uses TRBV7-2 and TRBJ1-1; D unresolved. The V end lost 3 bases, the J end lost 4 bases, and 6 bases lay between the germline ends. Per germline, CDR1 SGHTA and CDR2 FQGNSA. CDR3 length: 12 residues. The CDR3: CASSLWATEAFF. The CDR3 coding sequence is TGTGCCAGCAGCTTGTGGGCCACTGAAGCTTTCTTT.

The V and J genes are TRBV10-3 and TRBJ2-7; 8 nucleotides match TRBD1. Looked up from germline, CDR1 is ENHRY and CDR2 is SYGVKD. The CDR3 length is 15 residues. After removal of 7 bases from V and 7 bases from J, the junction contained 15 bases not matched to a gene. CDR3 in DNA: TGTGCCATCAAACGTACGGGACAGGCCTTACGGGAGCAGTACTTC. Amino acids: CAIKRTGQALREQYF.

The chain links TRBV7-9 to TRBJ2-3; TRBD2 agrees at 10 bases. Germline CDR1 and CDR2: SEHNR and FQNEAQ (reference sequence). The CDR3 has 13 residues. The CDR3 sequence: CVCSGREGGTQYF. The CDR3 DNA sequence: TGTGTCTGCAGCGGGAGGGAGGGGGGTACGCAGTATTTT.

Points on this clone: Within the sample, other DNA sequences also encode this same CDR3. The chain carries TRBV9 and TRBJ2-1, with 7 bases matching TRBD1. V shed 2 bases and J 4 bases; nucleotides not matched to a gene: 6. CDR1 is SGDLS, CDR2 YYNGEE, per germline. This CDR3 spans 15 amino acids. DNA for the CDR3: TGTGCCAGCAGCGTTACAGGGGTTTCTTACAATGAGCAGTTCTTC. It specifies CASSVTGVSYNEQFF.

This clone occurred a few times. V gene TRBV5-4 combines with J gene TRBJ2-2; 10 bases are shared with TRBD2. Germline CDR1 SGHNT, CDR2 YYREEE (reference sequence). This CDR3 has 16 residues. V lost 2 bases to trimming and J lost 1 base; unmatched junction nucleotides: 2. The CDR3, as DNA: TGTGCCAGCAGCTTAGGACTAGCGGTGAACACCGGGGAGCTGTTTTTT. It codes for CASSLGLAVNTGELFF.

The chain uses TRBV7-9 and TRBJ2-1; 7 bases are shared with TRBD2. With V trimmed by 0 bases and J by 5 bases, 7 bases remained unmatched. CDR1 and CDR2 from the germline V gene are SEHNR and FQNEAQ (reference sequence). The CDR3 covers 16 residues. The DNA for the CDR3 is TGTGCCAGCAGCTTAGCCGGCGGGAGAGTCCACAATGAGCAGTTCTTC. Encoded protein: CASSLAGGRVHNEQFF.

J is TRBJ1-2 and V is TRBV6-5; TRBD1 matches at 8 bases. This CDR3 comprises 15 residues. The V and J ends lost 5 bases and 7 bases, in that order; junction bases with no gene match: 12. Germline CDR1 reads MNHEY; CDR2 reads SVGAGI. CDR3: CASSINQGAGSGYTF. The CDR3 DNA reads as TGTGCCAGCAGTATTAACCAGGGGGCCGGTAGTGGCTACACCTTC.

The CDR3 DNA sequence: TGCGCCAGCAGCCAAGAACGTATTACTAGCGCTGGGGAGCTGTTTTTT. Its protein is CASSQERITSAGELFF. The V gene is TRBV4-3, the J gene TRBJ2-2; the match to TRBD2 covers 7 bases. V was clipped by 0 bases and J by 8 bases; unmatched bases: 9. Per germline, CDR1 LGHNA and CDR2 YSLEER. This CDR3 is 16 amino acids long.

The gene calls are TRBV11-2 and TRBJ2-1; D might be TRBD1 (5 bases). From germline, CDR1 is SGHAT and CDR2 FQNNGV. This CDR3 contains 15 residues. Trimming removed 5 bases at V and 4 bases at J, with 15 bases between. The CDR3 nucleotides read TGTGCCAGCAGCCCAGATCAGGGCCAGTACAATGAGCAGTTCTTC. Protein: CASSPDQGQYNEQFF.

DNA of the CDR3: TGTGCCAGCAGCTTGGCGACAGGGGGCGACGAGACCCAGTACTTC. The encoded protein is CASSLATGGDETQYF. The rearrangement uses TRBV5-4 and TRBJ2-5; TRBD1 aligns across 10 bases. The V gene end was trimmed by 0 bases and the J gene end by 5 bases; junction bases not matched to a gene: 4. This CDR3 comprises 15 residues. Germline lookup yields CDR1 SGHNT and CDR2 YYREEE (reference sequence).

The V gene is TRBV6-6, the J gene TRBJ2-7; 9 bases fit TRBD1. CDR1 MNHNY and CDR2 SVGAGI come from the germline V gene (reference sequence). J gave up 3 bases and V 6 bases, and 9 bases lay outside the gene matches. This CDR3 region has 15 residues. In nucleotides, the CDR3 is TGTGCCAGCAGACCCACAGGGGGCTATGGCTACGAGCAGTACTTC. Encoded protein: CASRPTGGYGYEQYF.

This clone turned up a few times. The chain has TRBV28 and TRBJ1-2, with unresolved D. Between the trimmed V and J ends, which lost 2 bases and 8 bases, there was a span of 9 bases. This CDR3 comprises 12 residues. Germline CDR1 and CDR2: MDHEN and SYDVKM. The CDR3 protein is CASSLGGRGYTF. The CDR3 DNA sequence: TGTGCCAGCAGTTTAGGAGGGCGCGGCTACACCTTC.